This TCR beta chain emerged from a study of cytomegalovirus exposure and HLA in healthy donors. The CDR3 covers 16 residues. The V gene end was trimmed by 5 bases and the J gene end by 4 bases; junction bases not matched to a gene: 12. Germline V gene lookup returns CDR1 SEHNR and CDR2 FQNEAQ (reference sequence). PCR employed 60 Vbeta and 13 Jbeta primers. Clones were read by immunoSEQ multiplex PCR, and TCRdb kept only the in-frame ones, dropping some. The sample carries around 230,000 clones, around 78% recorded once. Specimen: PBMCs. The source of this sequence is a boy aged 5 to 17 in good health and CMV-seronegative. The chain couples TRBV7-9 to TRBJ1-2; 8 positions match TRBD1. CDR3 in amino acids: CASSLAEAGGGYGYTF. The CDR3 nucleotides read TGTGCCAGCAGCCTCGCAGAGGCAGGGGGCGGCTATGGCTACACCTTC.